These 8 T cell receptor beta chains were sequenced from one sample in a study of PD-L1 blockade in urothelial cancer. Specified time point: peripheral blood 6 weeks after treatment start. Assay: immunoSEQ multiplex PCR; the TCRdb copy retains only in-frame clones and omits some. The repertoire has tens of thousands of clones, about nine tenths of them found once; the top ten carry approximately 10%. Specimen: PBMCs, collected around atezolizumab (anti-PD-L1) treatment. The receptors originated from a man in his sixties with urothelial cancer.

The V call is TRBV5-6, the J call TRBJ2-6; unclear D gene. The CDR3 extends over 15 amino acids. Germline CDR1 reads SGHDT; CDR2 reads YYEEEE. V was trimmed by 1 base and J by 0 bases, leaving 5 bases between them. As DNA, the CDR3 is TGTGCCAGCAGCTTGATCGGCTCTGGGGCCAACGTCCTGACTTTC. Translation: CASSLIGSGANVLTF.

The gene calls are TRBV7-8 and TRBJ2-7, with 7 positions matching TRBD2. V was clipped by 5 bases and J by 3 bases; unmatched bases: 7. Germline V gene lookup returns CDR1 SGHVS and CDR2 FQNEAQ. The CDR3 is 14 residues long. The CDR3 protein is CASSPREGLYEQYF. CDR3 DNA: TGTGCCAGCAGCCCGAGGGAGGGACTCTACGAGCAGTACTTC.

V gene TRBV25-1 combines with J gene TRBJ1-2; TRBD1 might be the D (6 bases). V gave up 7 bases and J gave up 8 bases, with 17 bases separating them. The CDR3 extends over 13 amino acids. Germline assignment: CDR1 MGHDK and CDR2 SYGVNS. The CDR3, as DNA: TGTGCCAGCAACAAACAGGGCAGAAAAGGCTACACCTTC. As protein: CASNKQGRKGYTF.

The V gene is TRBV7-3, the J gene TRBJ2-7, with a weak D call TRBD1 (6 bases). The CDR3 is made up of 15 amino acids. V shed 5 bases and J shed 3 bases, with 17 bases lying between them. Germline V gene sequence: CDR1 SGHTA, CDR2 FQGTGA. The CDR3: CASSLQGGEHYEQYF. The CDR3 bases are TGTGCCAGCAGCCTACAGGGCGGAGAGCACTACGAGCAGTACTTC. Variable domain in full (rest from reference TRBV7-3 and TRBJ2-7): GAGVSQTPSNKVTEKGKYVELRCDPISGHTALYWYRQSLGQGPEFLIYFQGTGAADDSGLPNDRFFAVRPEGSVSTLKIQRTERGDSAVYLCASSLQGGEHYEQYFGPGTRLTVT.

DNA of the CDR3: TGTGCCAGCAGTGGGTCAGGGAATCAGCCCCAGCATTTT. As protein: CASSGSGNQPQHF. The V and J genes are TRBV6-4 and TRBJ1-5; tentatively, D is TRBD1 (5 bases). Trimming removed 4 bases at V and 4 bases at J, with 8 bases between. The CDR3 spans 13 residues. CDR1 and CDR2 (germline): MRHNA, SNTAGT.

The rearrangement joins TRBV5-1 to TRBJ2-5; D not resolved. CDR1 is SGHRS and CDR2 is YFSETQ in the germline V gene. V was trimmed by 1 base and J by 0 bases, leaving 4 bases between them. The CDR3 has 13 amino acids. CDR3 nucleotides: TGCGCCAGCAGCTTGTATAACCAAGAGACCCAGTACTTC. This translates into CASSLYNQETQYF.

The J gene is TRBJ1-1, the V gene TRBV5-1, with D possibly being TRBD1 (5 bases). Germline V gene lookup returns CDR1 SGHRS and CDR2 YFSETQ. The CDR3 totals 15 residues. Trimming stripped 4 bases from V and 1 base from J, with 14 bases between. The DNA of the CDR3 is TGCGCCAGCAGCGCCTGGGCGGACACGAACACTGAAGCTTTCTTT. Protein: CASSAWADTNTEAFF.

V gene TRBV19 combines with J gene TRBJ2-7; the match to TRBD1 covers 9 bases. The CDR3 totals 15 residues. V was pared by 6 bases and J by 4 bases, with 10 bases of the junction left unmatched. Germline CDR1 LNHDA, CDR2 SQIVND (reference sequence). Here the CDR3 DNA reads TGTGCCAGTAGGTCTACCGGGACAGGGTTGTACGAGCAGTACTTC. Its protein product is CASRSTGTGLYEQYF.